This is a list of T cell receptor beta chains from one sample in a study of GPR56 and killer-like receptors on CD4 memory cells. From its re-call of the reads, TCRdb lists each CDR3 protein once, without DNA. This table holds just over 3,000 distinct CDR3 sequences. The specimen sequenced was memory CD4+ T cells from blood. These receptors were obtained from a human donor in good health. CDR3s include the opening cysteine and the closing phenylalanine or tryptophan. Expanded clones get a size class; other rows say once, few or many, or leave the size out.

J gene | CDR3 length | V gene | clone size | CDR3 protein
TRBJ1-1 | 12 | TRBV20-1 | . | CSAWERTSEAFF
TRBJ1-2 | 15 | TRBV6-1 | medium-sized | CASSVYTGGEYGYTF
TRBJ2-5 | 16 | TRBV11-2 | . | CASSSRQGPKSFTQYF
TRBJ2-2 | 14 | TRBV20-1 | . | CSARDRPRSGELFF
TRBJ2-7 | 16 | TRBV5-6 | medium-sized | CASSRLPGQGSYEQYF
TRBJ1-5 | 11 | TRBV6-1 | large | CASRTNQPQHF
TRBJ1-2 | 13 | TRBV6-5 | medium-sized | CASSPTGNYGYTF
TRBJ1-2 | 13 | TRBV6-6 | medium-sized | CASSPTVNYGYTF
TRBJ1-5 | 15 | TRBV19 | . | CATLGQGATNQPQHF
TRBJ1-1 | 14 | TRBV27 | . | CASSRGTGASEAFF
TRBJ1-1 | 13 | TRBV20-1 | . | CSAPPDSYSEAFF
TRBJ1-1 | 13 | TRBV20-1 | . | CSAPKPGSPEAFF
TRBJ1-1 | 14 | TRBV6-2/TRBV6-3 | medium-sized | CASSSHRVNTEAFF
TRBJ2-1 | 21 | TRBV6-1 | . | CASSEGRVRLAGPSSYNEQFF
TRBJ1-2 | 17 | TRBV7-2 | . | CASSSGLAGATGYGYTF
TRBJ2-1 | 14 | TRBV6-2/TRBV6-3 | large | CASIKTGPNNEQFF
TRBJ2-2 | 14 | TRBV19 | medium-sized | CASSIPGDPGELFF
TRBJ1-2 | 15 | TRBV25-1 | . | CASSVTGHLLRGYTF
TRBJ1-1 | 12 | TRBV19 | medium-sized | CASSLMNTEAFF
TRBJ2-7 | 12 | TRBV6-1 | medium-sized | CASSVNKHEQYF
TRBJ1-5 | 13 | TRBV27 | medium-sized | CASSFRGAQPQHF
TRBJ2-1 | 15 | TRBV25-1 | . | CASSDDRPPYNEQFF
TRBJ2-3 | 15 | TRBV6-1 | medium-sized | CASSETGASTDTQYF